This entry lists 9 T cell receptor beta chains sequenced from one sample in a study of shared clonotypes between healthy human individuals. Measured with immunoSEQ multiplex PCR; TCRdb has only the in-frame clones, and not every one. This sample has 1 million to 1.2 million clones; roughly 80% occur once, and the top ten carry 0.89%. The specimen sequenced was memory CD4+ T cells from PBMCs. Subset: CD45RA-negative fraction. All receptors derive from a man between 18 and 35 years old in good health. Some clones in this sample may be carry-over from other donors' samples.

DNA for the CDR3: TGTGCCAGCAGTGAAACGGGGTTGGGAGCGGGAGGGTACAATGAGCAGTTCTTC. Translated, it gives CASSETGLGAGGYNEQFF. The chain carries TRBV6-1 and TRBJ2-1, with 10 nucleotides matching TRBD2. CDR1 is MNHNS and CDR2 is SASEGT in the germline V gene. Germline trimming cut 2 bases from V and 4 bases from J; bases unmatched to any gene: 11. This CDR3 has 18 amino acids.

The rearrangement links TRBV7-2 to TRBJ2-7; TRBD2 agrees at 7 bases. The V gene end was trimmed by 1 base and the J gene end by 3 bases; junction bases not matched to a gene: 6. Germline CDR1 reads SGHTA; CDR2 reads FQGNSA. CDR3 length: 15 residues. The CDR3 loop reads CASSLEAGAGYEQYF. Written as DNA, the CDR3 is TGTGCCAGCAGCTTAGAGGCGGGAGCGGGCTACGAGCAGTACTTC.

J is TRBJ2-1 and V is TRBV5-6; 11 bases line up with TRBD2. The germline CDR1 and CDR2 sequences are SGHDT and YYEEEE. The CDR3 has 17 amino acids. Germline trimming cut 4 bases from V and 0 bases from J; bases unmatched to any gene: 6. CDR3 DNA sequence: TGTGCCAGCAGCCGGGGACTAGCGGCAAGCTCCTACAATGAGCAGTTCTTC. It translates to CASSRGLAASSYNEQFF.

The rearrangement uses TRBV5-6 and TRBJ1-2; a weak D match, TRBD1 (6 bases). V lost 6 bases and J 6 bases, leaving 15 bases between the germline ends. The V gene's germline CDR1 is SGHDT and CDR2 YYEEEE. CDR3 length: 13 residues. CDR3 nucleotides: TGTGCCAGCAAATTGGGGGGCAGGGATGGCTACACCTTC. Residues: CASKLGGRDGYTF.

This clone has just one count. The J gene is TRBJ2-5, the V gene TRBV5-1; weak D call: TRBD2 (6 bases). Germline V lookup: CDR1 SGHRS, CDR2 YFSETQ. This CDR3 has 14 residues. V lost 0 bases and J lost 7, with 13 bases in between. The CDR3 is CASSLEGGGGTQYF. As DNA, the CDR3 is TGCGCCAGCAGCTTGGAAGGTGGGGGAGGGACCCAGTACTTC. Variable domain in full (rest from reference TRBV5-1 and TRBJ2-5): KAGVTQTPRYLIKTRGQQVTLSCSPISGHRSVSWYQQTPGQGLQFLFEYFSETQRNKGNFPGRFSGRQFSNSRSEMNVSTLELGDSALYLCASSLEGGGGTQYFGPGTRLLVL.

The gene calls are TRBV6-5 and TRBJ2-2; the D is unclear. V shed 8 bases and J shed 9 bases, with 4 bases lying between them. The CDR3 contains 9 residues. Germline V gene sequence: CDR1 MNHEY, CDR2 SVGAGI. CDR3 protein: CASPRELFF. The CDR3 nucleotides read TGTGCCAGCCCCCGGGAGCTGTTTTTT.

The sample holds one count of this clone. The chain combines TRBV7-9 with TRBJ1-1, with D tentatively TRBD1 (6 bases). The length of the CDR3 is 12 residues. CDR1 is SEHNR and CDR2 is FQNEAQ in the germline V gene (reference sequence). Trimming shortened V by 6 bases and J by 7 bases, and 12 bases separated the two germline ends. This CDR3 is CASRRGPLEAFF. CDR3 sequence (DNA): TGTGCCAGCAGGCGGGGGCCACTTGAAGCTTTCTTT.

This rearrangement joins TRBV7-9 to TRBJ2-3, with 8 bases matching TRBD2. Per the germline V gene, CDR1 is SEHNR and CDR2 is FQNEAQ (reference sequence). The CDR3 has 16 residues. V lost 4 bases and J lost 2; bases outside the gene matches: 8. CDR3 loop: CASSSRYSGVTDTQYF. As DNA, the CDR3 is TGTGCCAGCAGCTCCCGCTATAGCGGGGTCACAGATACGCAGTATTTT. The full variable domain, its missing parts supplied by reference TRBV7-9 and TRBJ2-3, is DTGVSQNPRHKITKRGQNVTFRCDPISEHNRLYWYRQTLGQGPEFLTYFQNEAQLEKSRLLSDRFSAERPKGSFSTLEIQRTEQGDSAMYLCASSSRYSGVTDTQYFGPGTRLTVL.

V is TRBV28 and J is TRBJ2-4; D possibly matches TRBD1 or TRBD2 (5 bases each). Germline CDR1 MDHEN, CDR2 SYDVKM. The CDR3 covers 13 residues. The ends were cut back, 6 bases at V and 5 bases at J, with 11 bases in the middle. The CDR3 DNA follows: TGTGCCAGCAGACTCGGGACGGAAAACATTCAGTACTTC. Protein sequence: CASRLGTENIQYF.